These 21 T cell receptor beta chains were all obtained from the same sample, sequenced in a study of T cell repertoires in cytomegalovirus infection. TCRdb re-called the reads with MiXCR, one entry per CDR3 protein. The table lists 350,000 to 550,000 distinct CDR3 sequences, roughly a third of them singletons. Sequenced input: PBMCs. Receptors originate from a human donor in good health (CMV status not recorded). Some clones in this sample may be carry-over from other donors' samples.

The chain recombines TRBV6-6 with TRBJ2-1; 10 bases map to TRBD2. Germline-derived CDR1 and CDR2 are MNHNY and SVGAGI (reference sequence). The V segment lost 0 bases and the J segment 2 bases; nucleotides outside the gene matches: 4. CDR3 length equals 17 residues. CDR3 loop: CASSYSPSGGAYNEQFF. The CDR3 DNA reads as TGTGCCAGCAGTTACTCGCCCAGCGGGGGGGCCTACAATGAGCAGTTCTTC.

In this sample, this clonotype turned up once. Germline is not matched at one junction end, which may reflect a read error. The chain joins TRBV5-1 to TRBJ1-5; 8 bases match TRBD1. Germline loops: CDR1 SGHRS, CDR2 YFSETQ. This CDR3 spans 15 amino acids. CDR3 residues: CASRFGTGSNQPQHF. As DNA, the CDR3 is TGCGCCAGCCGCTTCGGGACAGGTAGCAATCAGCCCCAGCATTTT. The variable domain in full, completed from reference TRBV5-1 and TRBJ1-5, reads KAGVTQTPRYLIKTRGQQVTLSCSPISGHRSVSWYQQTPGQGLQFLFEYFSETQRNKGNFPGRFSGRQFSNSRSEMNVSTLELGDSALYLCASRFGTGSNQPQHFGDGTRLSIL.

There are a few counts of this clonotype. The J gene is TRBJ2-5, the V gene TRBV5-1; 8 bases align to TRBD2. The CDR3 contains 16 residues. Germline V CDR1 and CDR2: SGHRS, YFSETQ. Trimming at V came to 2 bases and at J to 1 base, leaving 7 bases not matched to a gene. CDR3 protein: CASSFGLAHPQETQYF. Written as DNA, the CDR3 is TGCGCCAGCAGCTTCGGACTAGCCCACCCCCAAGAGACCCAGTACTTC.

With regard to this clonotype: The junction and the germline gene differ at one end; a read error may be behind it. This rearrangement joins TRBV7-6 to TRBJ2-1, with D possibly called TRBD1 or TRBD2 (5 bases each). The V gene's germline CDR1 is SGHVS and CDR2 FNYEAQ. The CDR3 covers 15 residues. The CDR3 is CSSSFGTDRSNEQFF. The CDR3 DNA reads TGTTCCAGCAGCTTCGGGACCGATCGGTCCAATGAGCAGTTCTTC. The full variable domain, with the rest looked up from reference TRBV7-6 and TRBJ2-1, is GAGVSQSPRYKVTKRGQDVALRCDPISGHVSLYWYRQALGQGPEFLTYFNYEAQQDKSGLPNDRFSAERPEGSISTLTIQRTEQRDSAMYRCSSSFGTDRSNEQFFGPGTRLTVL.

In its sample, this clonotype was seen a few times. This sequence joins TRBV11-2 and TRBJ1-6; D unclear. With 1 base removed from V and 7 bases from J, the gap between germline ends came to 8 bases. This CDR3 has 14 residues. Germline assignment: CDR1 SGHAT and CDR2 FQNNGV. The CDR3 loop reads CASSLGTQNSPLHF. CDR3 nucleotides: TGTGCCAGCAGCTTAGGGACCCAAAATTCACCCCTCCACTTT.

The V call is TRBV7-8, the J call TRBJ1-2; D gene ambiguous. The CDR3 covers 15 residues. CDR1 is SGHVS, CDR2 FQNEAQ, per germline. The V end was cut by 2 bases, the J end by 5 bases, with 15 bases between. The CDR3 region has the DNA TGTGCCAGCAGCTTATGGATGGGAGTAGGGTATGGCTACACCTTC. Translating gives CASSLWMGVGYGYTF. The full variable domain, rest sourced from reference TRBV7-8 and TRBJ1-2, is GAGVSQSPRYKVAKRGQDVALRCDPISGHVSLFWYQQALGQGPEFLTYFQNEAQLDKSGLPSDRFFAERPEGSVSTLKIQRTQQEDSAVYLCASSLWMGVGYGYTFGSGTRLTVV.

This chain links TRBV7-8 with TRBJ2-5, with D unresolved. Germline CDR1 SGHVS, CDR2 FQNEAQ. The CDR3 is 16 amino acids. Trimming removed 1 base at V and 1 base at J, with 13 bases between. The CDR3: CASSLVGWAFQETQYF. For the CDR3, the DNA is TGTGCCAGCAGCTTAGTTGGCTGGGCTTTCCAAGAGACCCAGTACTTC.

The rearrangement links TRBV20-1 to TRBJ1-3; no firm D call. CDR1 DFQATT and CDR2 SNEGSKA come from the germline V gene (reference sequence). V dropped 0 bases and J dropped 4 bases, with 10 bases sitting between them. The CDR3 has 14 amino acids. The CDR3 nucleotides are TGCAGTGCTAGAGATCTGGCAGCCGGAAACACCATATATTTT. This gives the protein CSARDLAAGNTIYF.

This clonotype has a count of ten or more. The chain has TRBV7-8 and TRBJ1-6, with TRBD1 identical over 8 bases. The CDR3 is made up of 15 amino acids. Germline CDR1 SGHVS, CDR2 FQNEAQ. With V trimmed by 6 bases and J by 10 bases, 11 bases remained unmatched. CDR3 in DNA: TGTGCCAGCAGGGATGACAGGGGCCTTCTCTCACCCCTCCACTTT. Its translation: CASRDDRGLLSPLHF.

V and J are TRBV5-1 and TRBJ1-1; D gene uncertain. The CDR3 is 14 residues long. Trimming left V 4 bases short and J 1 base short, with 11 bases between. Germline loops: CDR1 SGHRS, CDR2 YFSETQ. CDR3 nucleotide sequence: TGCGCCAGCAGCCCCGTATCCCAGAACACTGAAGCTTTCTTT. This codes for CASSPVSQNTEAFF.

This clonotype showed up just once. The genes are TRBV5-1 and TRBJ2-2, with a weak D call TRBD1 (7 bases). The CDR3 is 16 amino acids. Trimming cost V 4 bases and J 1 base, with 14 bases left between them. CDR1 is SGHRS and CDR2 is YFSETQ in the germline V gene. CDR3 residues: CASSKRQGGNTGELFF. The CDR3 coding sequence is TGCGCCAGCAGCAAACGACAGGGAGGGAACACCGGGGAGCTGTTTTTT.

V gene TRBV6-8 combines with J gene TRBJ2-5; TRBD1 matches 10 bases. The J segment lost 2 bases and the V segment lost 7 bases, leaving 10 bases of the junction unmatched. The CDR3 has 16 amino acids. Germline-derived CDR1 and CDR2 are MNHGY and SAAAGT. The CDR3 region has the DNA TGTGCCAGCAAACGAAACCCGGGACAGGGGCAAGAGACCCAGTACTTC. Its protein is CASKRNPGQGQETQYF.

This clonotype was observed a few times. The V gene is TRBV20-1, the J gene TRBJ1-6; no clear D. The CDR3 sequence is 14 residues long. Germline V gene sequence: CDR1 DFQATT, CDR2 SNEGSKA (reference sequence). V lost 6 bases and J lost 7, with 16 bases in between. CDR3 sequence: CSAELRAGNSPLHF. The CDR3 bases are TGCAGTGCCGAACTACGGGCCGGGAATTCACCCCTCCACTTT.

V usage is TRBV3-1 and J usage is TRBJ1-6; weak D call: TRBD1 (5 bases). Between the trimmed V and J ends, which lost 0 bases and 0 bases, there was a span of 15 bases. Germline V CDR1 and CDR2: LGHDT, YNNKEL (reference sequence). The CDR3 sequence is 19 residues long. For the CDR3, the DNA is TGTGCCAGCAGCCAAGATTTTCCGGGGGGTAGCTCCTATAATTCACCCCTCCACTTT. This encodes CASSQDFPGGSSYNSPLHF. Variable domain in full (rest from reference TRBV3-1 and TRBJ1-6): DTAVSQTPKYLVTQMGNDKSIKCEQNLGHDTMYWYKQDSKKFLKIMFSYNNKELIINETVPNRFSPKSPDKAHLNLHINSLELGDSAVYFCASSQDFPGGSSYNSPLHFGNGTRLTVT.

A word on this clonotype: One junction end does not reproduce the germline sequence, and a read error may be involved. V is TRBV7-9 and J is TRBJ1-5, with 8 bases matching TRBD1. The CDR3 runs 16 residues. Looked up from germline, CDR1 is SEHNR and CDR2 is FQNEAQ (reference sequence). For the CDR3, the DNA is TGTACCAGCAGCTTAGACGGGCAGGGGGCGAGGCAGCCCCAGCATTTT. It is translated as CTSSLDGQGARQPQHF.

This clonotype has a handful of counts. V gene TRBV9 combines with J gene TRBJ1-6; D gene uncertain. The CDR3 has 13 residues. In germline, CDR1 is SGDLS, CDR2 YYNGEE. V dropped 3 bases and J dropped 6 bases, with 7 bases sitting between them. CDR3 nucleotides: TGTGCCAGCAGCGCCACCGGTAATTCACCCCTCCACTTT. Protein product: CASSATGNSPLHF.

This chain uses TRBV5-1 with TRBJ1-1; D may be TRBD1 (6 bases). The CDR3 totals 18 residues. V lost 3 bases, J lost 0 bases, and 21 bases lay in between. Germline V gene lookup returns CDR1 SGHRS and CDR2 YFSETQ. In DNA, the CDR3 is TGCGCCAGCAGCTCGGGGTCCGGGACAAAAGGAATGAACACTGAAGCTTTCTTT. Translated: CASSSGSGTKGMNTEAFF.

V gene TRBV2 combines with J gene TRBJ1-4, with 8 nucleotides matching TRBD1. This CDR3 has 15 amino acids. Germline V gene data show CDR1 as SNHLY and CDR2 as FYNNEI. The ends lost 6 bases at V and 1 base at J; junction bases unmatched: 4. CDR3 in amino acids: CASSLQGETNEKLFF. The CDR3 coding sequence is TGTGCCAGCAGCCTACAGGGGGAAACTAATGAAAAACTGTTTTTT.

The genes are TRBV11-2 and TRBJ1-5, with TRBD1 matching 12 bases. The CDR3 sequence is 15 residues long. J gave up 5 bases and V 5 bases, and 4 bases lay outside the gene matches. Germline V gene lookup returns CDR1 SGHAT and CDR2 FQNNGV. The CDR3 loop is CASSQGQGAYQPQHF. In nucleotides, the CDR3 is TGTGCCAGCAGCCAGGGACAGGGGGCTTATCAGCCCCAGCATTTT.

This clonotype was seen ten or more times. The rearrangement links TRBV7-2 to TRBJ1-2; a possible D gene is TRBD1 (6 bases). There are 14 residues in the CDR3. Between the trimmed V and J ends, which lost 4 bases and 0 bases, there was a span of 9 bases. CDR1 and CDR2 (germline): SGHTA, FQGNSA. CDR3 sequence reads: CASSSYRANYGYTF. The CDR3 DNA follows: TGTGCCAGCAGCTCCTACAGGGCTAACTATGGCTACACCTTC. The full variable domain, rest sourced from reference TRBV7-2 and TRBJ1-2, is GAGVSQSPSNKVTEKGKDVELRCDPISGHTALYWYRQSLGQGLEFLIYFQGNSAPDKSGLPSDRFSAERTGGSVSTLTIQRTQQEDSAVYLCASSSYRANYGYTFGSGTRLTVV.

About this clonotype itself: Mismatch with germline at one junction end may stem from a read error. This rearrangement joins TRBV12-3 or TRBV12-4 to TRBJ2-3; TRBD1 aligns across 7 bases. This CDR3 has 14 residues. The CDR3 region has the DNA TGTGCAAGCAGGGGGTCGAAGGGTAAAGATACGCAGTATTTT. The encoded protein is CASRGSKGKDTQYF.